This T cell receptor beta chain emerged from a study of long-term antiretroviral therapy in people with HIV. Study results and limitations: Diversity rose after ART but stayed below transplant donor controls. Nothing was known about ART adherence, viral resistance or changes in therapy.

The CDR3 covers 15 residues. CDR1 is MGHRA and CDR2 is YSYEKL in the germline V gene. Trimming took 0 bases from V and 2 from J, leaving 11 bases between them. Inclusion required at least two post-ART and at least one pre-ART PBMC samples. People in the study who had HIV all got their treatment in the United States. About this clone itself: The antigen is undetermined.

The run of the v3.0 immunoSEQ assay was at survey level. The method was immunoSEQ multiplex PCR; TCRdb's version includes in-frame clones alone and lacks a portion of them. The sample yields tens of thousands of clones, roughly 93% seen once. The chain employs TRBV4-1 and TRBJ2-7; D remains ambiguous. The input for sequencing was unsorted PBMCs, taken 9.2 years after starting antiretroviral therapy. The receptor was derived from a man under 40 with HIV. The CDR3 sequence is CASSQDRARPYEQYF. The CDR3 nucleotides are TGCGCCAGCAGCCAAGATAGGGCTAGGCCCTACGAGCAGTACTTC.